In its sample, the clone carrying this T cell receptor beta chain was seen once. Its target is not known. Germline CDR1 is LGHNA and CDR2 is YNFKEQ. Trimming pared 1 base from V and 6 bases from J, leaving 6 bases between. This CDR3 is built from 12 residues. The method was immunoSEQ multiplex PCR; TCRdb's version includes in-frame clones alone and lacks a portion of them. This sample yields 250,000 or so clones, of which 80% to 90% are seen a single time; 2.6% belongs to the top ten. The data were obtained in a study of cytomegalovirus exposure and HLA in healthy donors. Study-level findings and limits: CMV antigen specificity was confirmed in vitro for a few CMV-associated chains.

The source material was PBMCs. The chain joins TRBV4-2 to TRBJ1-2; D gene unclear. The receptor was derived from a man younger than 35 in good health and CMV-seronegative. The CDR3 spells CASSQGSNGYTF. DNA for the CDR3: TGTGCCAGCAGCCAAGGTAGTAATGGCTACACCTTC.